This T cell receptor (beta chain) was sequenced in a study of blood T cell repertoires in COVID-19. About the study: Donors in the United States, Italy and Spain gave samples during acute or convalescent COVID-19. T cells, B-cell-depleted T cells, or PBMCs supplied cDNA or gDNA.

Authors' analysis steps: Reference gene primer amplification in the assay estimated nucleated cell counts. This table comes from immunoSEQ multiplex PCR, and its TCRdb copy is limited to in-frame clones, with some not included. V and J calls and clone size are given by that table; D and trimming were obtained from the DNA. This table has about 200,000 clones, around 80% appearing once. Trimming removed 5 bases from V and 3 bases from J, with 17 bases in between. Germline-derived CDR1 and CDR2 are MNHEY and SMNVEV (reference sequence). The CDR3 is made up of 16 amino acids. The source is a woman aged 70-85 years with acute or convalescent COVID-19. Sequenced input: peripheral blood. The rearrangement uses TRBV27 and TRBJ2-1, with a weak D call TRBD1 (6 bases). The CDR3 loop reads CASSIGGRAVYNEQFF. CDR3 coding DNA: TGTGCCAGCAGTATAGGGGGTCGGGCAGTCTACAATGAGCAGTTCTTC.